The 15 T cell receptor beta chains below were found in one sample sequenced in a study of T-cell reconstitution after alpha-beta-depleted transplantation in children. Unique molecular identifiers tagged the TCRbeta library. From the PCR reads, TCRdb called clonotypes with MiXCR, one entry per CDR3 protein. This sample has under 70,000 distinct CDR3 sequences, with roughly a tenth found just once. The source was PBMCs, collected before TCRalphabeta/CD19-depleted stem cell transplant. These receptors originate from a boy younger than 18 with acute myeloid leukemia, due to receive a stem cell transplant.

This clonotype was observed at least ten times. The V gene is TRBV7-2, the J gene TRBJ2-1, with D perhaps TRBD2 (6 bases). Between the trimmed V and J ends, which lost 2 bases and 5 bases, there was a span of 7 bases. The CDR3 length is 13 residues. Germline CDR1 reads SGHTA; CDR2 reads FQGNSA. The CDR3 sequence: CASSLRTNNEQFF. The DNA for the CDR3 is TGTGCCAGCAGCTTAAGGACTAACAATGAGCAGTTCTTC.

This clonotype came up many times. The J gene is TRBJ1-2, the V gene TRBV7-2; tentatively, D is TRBD1 (6 bases). Germline V gives CDR1 SGHTA, CDR2 FQGNSA. Deletions cut 5 bases from V and 4 bases from J, with 14 bases between. This CDR3 region has 14 residues. CDR3 protein: CASSRGDRTYGYTF. The CDR3 region has the DNA TGTGCCAGCAGCCGCGGAGACAGGACCTATGGCTACACCTTC.

This clonotype was seen ten or more times. This sequence joins TRBV9 and TRBJ2-2, with D possibly being TRBD2 (5 bases). The germline CDR1 and CDR2 sequences are SGDLS and YYNGEE. Trimming cost V 3 bases and J 4 bases, with 19 bases left between them. This CDR3 has 17 residues. The CDR3 protein is CASSADSVKRFTGELFF. DNA for the CDR3: TGTGCCAGCAGCGCAGATTCCGTTAAGCGGTTCACCGGGGAGCTGTTTTTT. The full variable domain, with the rest looked up from reference TRBV9 and TRBJ2-2, is DSGVTQTPKHLITATGQRVTLRCSPRSGDLSVYWYQQSLDQGLQFLIQYYNGEERAKGNILERFSAQQFPDLHSELNLSSLELGDSALYFCASSADSVKRFTGELFFGEGSRLTVL.

This clonotype showed up many times. This chain connects TRBV20-1 to TRBJ2-3; D is uncertain. Germline V CDR1 and CDR2: DFQATT, SNEGSKA (reference sequence). The CDR3 is 16 amino acids. V was trimmed by 2 bases and J by 0 bases, leaving 15 bases between them. This CDR3 reads CSARNPGQSSTDTQYF. In DNA, the CDR3 is TGCAGTGCTAGAAACCCTGGGCAATCAAGCACAGATACGCAGTATTTT.

Regarding this clonotype: A much larger clone differs from this one at a single base, so this may be a read error. The rearrangement uses TRBV20-1 and TRBJ2-1; 8 bases are a match to TRBD2. Germline values: CDR1 DFQATT, CDR2 SNEGSKA (reference sequence). Trimming removed 6 bases from V and 11 bases from J; junction bases left unmatched: 18. The CDR3 has 15 residues. DNA of the CDR3: TGCAGTGCCGAGTGGAGGGCCGGGGGGGGTAATCAGCAGTTCTTC. Its translation is CSAEWRAGGGNQQFF.

This clonotype was counted ten times or more. J is TRBJ2-1 and V is TRBV28; D tentatively reads TRBD1 or TRBD2 (5 bases each). V dropped 11 bases and J dropped 8 bases, with 25 bases sitting between them. Looked up from germline, CDR1 is MDHEN and CDR2 is SYDVKM. The CDR3 has 15 amino acids. The CDR3 is CASRPRGAKRHEQFF. The CDR3 nucleotides are TGTGCCTCCCGGCCAAGAGGGGCCAAGAGGCATGAGCAGTTCTTC.

In its sample, this clonotype was seen many times. J is TRBJ2-2 and V is TRBV6-5; D remains ambiguous. V was cut by 6 bases and J by 0 bases, with 17 bases left in between. The V gene's germline CDR1 is MNHEY and CDR2 SVGAGI. The CDR3 consists of 17 residues. CDR3 sequence (DNA): TGTGCCAGCAGCTCCCCTACGTGGGCGGCGAACACCGGGGAGCTGTTTTTT. Its translation: CASSSPTWAANTGELFF.

This clonotype was observed many times. The chain links TRBV5-1 to TRBJ1-6; no clear D gene. Looked up from germline, CDR1 is SGHRS and CDR2 is YFSETQ. V lost 0 bases and J lost 0, with 7 bases in between. This CDR3 is 16 amino acids long. The CDR3 spells CASSLGRNSYNSPLHF. As DNA, the CDR3 is TGCGCCAGCAGCTTGGGTCGCAACTCCTATAATTCACCCCTCCACTTT. The full variable domain, completed using reference TRBV5-1 and TRBJ1-6, is KAGVTQTPRYLIKTRGQQVTLSCSPISGHRSVSWYQQTPGQGLQFLFEYFSETQRNKGNFPGRFSGRQFSNSRSEMNVSTLELGDSALYLCASSLGRNSYNSPLHFGNGTRLTVT.

The chain combines TRBV12-3 or TRBV12-4 with TRBJ2-1; 12 bases match TRBD2. This CDR3 has 17 residues. The ends lost 11 bases at V and 0 bases at J; junction bases unmatched: 11. The CDR3 nucleotides are TGTGCCTTCAGTCGTCGGACTAGCGGGGACTCCTACAATGAGCAGTTCTTC. Amino acids: CAFSRRTSGDSYNEQFF.

Ten or more counts support this clonotype. The rearrangement joins TRBV20-1 to TRBJ2-1, with D maybe TRBD2 (5 bases). This CDR3 is 14 amino acids long. Trimming took 6 bases from V and 8 from J, leaving 20 bases between them. Germline-derived CDR1 and CDR2 are DFQATT and SNEGSKA (reference sequence). CDR3 coding DNA: TGCAGTGCCGCCTTAGCGTGGACGATGGATGAGCAGTTCTTC. It specifies CSAALAWTMDEQFF.

The V gene is TRBV18, the J gene TRBJ1-5; 7 nucleotides line up with TRBD1. This CDR3 region has 15 residues. CDR1 is KGHSH and CDR2 is LQKENI in the germline V gene. Germline trimming cut 2 bases from V and 3 bases from J; bases unmatched to any gene: 4. The CDR3 is CASSPMDRSNQPQHF. The CDR3 DNA reads as TGTGCCAGCTCACCAATGGACAGGTCCAATCAGCCCCAGCATTTT.

In this sample, this clonotype turned up many times. The gene calls are TRBV7-9 and TRBJ2-7; the match to TRBD1 covers 7 bases. CDR1 and CDR2 (germline): SEHNR, FQNEAQ (reference sequence). The J segment lost 2 bases and the V segment lost 4 bases, leaving 11 bases of the junction unmatched. This CDR3 spans 16 amino acids. The CDR3 here is CASSSRIQGPTYEQYF. DNA for the CDR3: TGTGCCAGCAGCTCAAGAATACAGGGGCCCACCTACGAGCAGTACTTC.

V is TRBV14 and J is TRBJ2-3; weak D call: TRBD1 (5 bases). The CDR3 is 14 amino acids. V was trimmed by 5 bases and J by 8 bases, leaving 17 bases between them. Germline V gene lookup returns CDR1 SGHDN and CDR2 FVKESK. In nucleotides, the CDR3 is TGTGCCAGCAGCATTAAGGGGCTTACCGGTACGCAGTATTTT. The encoded protein is CASSIKGLTGTQYF.

This clonotype was detected many times. V is TRBV5-1 and J is TRBJ2-5, with 8 nucleotides matching TRBD1. Germline lookup yields CDR1 SGHRS and CDR2 YFSETQ. The ends lost 0 bases at V and 5 bases at J; junction bases unmatched: 9. The CDR3 spans 16 residues. CDR3 DNA: TGCGCCAGCAGCTTGGGGCCACCAGGGGGCAGGGAGACCCAGTACTTC. Its translation: CASSLGPPGGRETQYF. Filled out from reference TRBV5-1 and TRBJ2-5, the complete variable domain reads KAGVTQTPRYLIKTRGQQVTLSCSPISGHRSVSWYQQTPGQGLQFLFEYFSETQRNKGNFPGRFSGRQFSNSRSEMNVSTLELGDSALYLCASSLGPPGGRETQYFGPGTRLLVL.

This clonotype appeared many times. This rearrangement joins TRBV7-3 to TRBJ2-7; 9 bases line up with TRBD2. The CDR3 totals 18 residues. Germline CDR1 reads SGHTA; CDR2 reads FQGTGA. Trimming took 0 bases from V and 0 from J; bases not matched to a gene: 9. This CDR3 is CASSLTGASGAHSYEQYF. CDR3 coding DNA: TGTGCCAGCAGCTTAACGGGAGCTAGCGGGGCCCACTCCTACGAGCAGTACTTC.